Each of the 16 T cell receptor beta chains below was sequenced from the same sample in a study of CD8 T cells in Susac syndrome. The RNA input was roughly 0.45 to 1 ug, and it was reverse transcribed with random hexamers. TCRdb redid the calling of the immunoSEQ multiplex PCR reads with MiXCR, one entry per CDR3 protein. The table includes approximately 77,000 distinct CDR3 sequences, more than 85% detected once. Sequenced input: CD4+ T cells from PBMCs. The receptors here all came from a human donor with Susac syndrome.

The V call is TRBV20-1, the J call TRBJ2-1; 9 nucleotides match TRBD1. The V gene's germline CDR1 is DFQATT and CDR2 SNEGSKA (reference sequence). CDR3 size: 13 residues. The J segment lost 12 bases and the V segment lost 3 bases, leaving 9 bases of the junction unmatched. The CDR3 DNA follows: TGCAGTGCTAGTGGACAGGGGTATATGAGGCAGTTCTTC. Protein sequence: CSASGQGYMRQFF.

The rearrangement joins TRBV5-1 to TRBJ2-1; TRBD1 or TRBD2 may be the D gene (7 bases each). Trimming cost V 4 bases and J 1 base, with 18 bases left between them. Germline CDR1 and CDR2: SGHRS and YFSETQ. The CDR3 sequence is 17 residues long. CDR3 DNA sequence: TGCGCCAGCAGCCCCCGGGGAGGGGGCGCATCCTACAATGAGCAGTTCTTC. It encodes CASSPRGGGASYNEQFF.

This chain connects TRBV12-3 or TRBV12-4 to TRBJ2-7; no definite D call. The CDR3 runs 15 residues. V gave up 7 bases and J gave up 0 bases, with 16 bases separating them. CDR3 DNA: TGTGCCAGCACGAGGAGCCAGTCCGGCTCCTACGAGCAGTACTTC. Translated, it gives CASTRSQSGSYEQYF.

The chain carries TRBV15 and TRBJ1-3; 7 bases match TRBD1. The CDR3 consists of 17 residues. Germline V gene sequence: CDR1 LNHNV, CDR2 YYDKDF (reference sequence). V gave up 8 bases and J gave up 1 base; unmatched junction bases: 14. CDR3 protein: CATRDSHASFSGNTIYF. The CDR3, as DNA: TGTGCCACCCGGGACAGCCATGCATCCTTTTCTGGAAACACCATATATTTT.

The chain couples TRBV3-1 to TRBJ2-5; maybe TRBD1 (6 bases). The germline V gene encodes CDR1 LGHDT and CDR2 YNNKEL (reference sequence). V gave up 0 bases and J gave up 1 base, with 12 bases separating them. The CDR3 runs 16 residues. The CDR3 bases are TGTGCCAGCAGCCAAGAGCACCAGGGGTCCCAAGAGACCCAGTACTTC. It is translated as CASSQEHQGSQETQYF.

The chain combines TRBV29-1 with TRBJ1-3; D is undetermined. CDR3 size: 15 residues. Trimming removed 4 bases at V and 2 bases at J, with 15 bases between. Germline V gives CDR1 SQVTM, CDR2 ANQGSEA. The CDR3 loop reads CSVVQGGAAGNTIYF. Written as DNA, the CDR3 is TGCAGCGTTGTCCAAGGAGGAGCGGCTGGAAACACCATATATTTT.

The chain joins TRBV5-1 to TRBJ1-2; TRBD1 agrees at 11 bases. Unmatched junction bases numbered 4, after V lost 4 bases and J lost 2 bases. The CDR3 is made up of 15 amino acids. CDR1 and CDR2 from the germline V gene are SGHRS and YFSETQ. CDR3 sequence reads: CASSNRTGGNYGYTF. In nucleotides, the CDR3 is TGCGCCAGCAGCAACCGGACAGGGGGCAACTATGGCTACACCTTC.

The chain links TRBV18 to TRBJ1-6; 9 bases align to TRBD1. V lost 3 bases, J lost 6 bases, and 12 bases stayed unmatched. CDR3 length: 18 residues. The germline gives CDR1 KGHSH, CDR2 LQKENI. The CDR3: CASSPSGQGRGTNSPLHF. CDR3 sequence (DNA): TGTGCCAGCTCACCGTCGGGACAGGGCCGGGGAACTAATTCACCCCTCCACTTT.

This clonotype appeared once. V usage is TRBV20-1 and J usage is TRBJ1-6; D might be TRBD1 (5 bases). Trimming removed 6 bases from V and 7 bases from J, with 19 bases in between. CDR1 is DFQATT, CDR2 SNEGSKA, per germline (reference sequence). The CDR3 has 15 residues. In DNA, the CDR3 is TGCAGTGCCAGGGCAGGGCAGGCCCTAAATTCACCCCTCCACTTT. This codes for CSARAGQALNSPLHF.

This chain links TRBV30 with TRBJ1-5; a possible D gene is TRBD1 (6 bases). Germline V CDR1 and CDR2: GTSNPN, SVGIG (reference sequence). This CDR3 region has 14 residues. V lost 0 bases and J lost 7, with 13 bases in between. In DNA form, the CDR3 reads TGTGCCTGGAGTGTTCAAGGGGGGACCCAGCCCCAGCATTTT. It yields the protein CAWSVQGGTQPQHF.

The V gene is TRBV7-3, the J gene TRBJ2-2; weak D call: TRBD2 (5 bases). From germline, CDR1 is SGHTA and CDR2 FQGTGA. The CDR3 contains 16 residues. The V gene lost 1 base and the J gene lost 1 base, with 10 bases spanning the gap. The CDR3 bases are TGTGCCAGCAGCTTAATTGGCAGCGGGAACACCGGGGAGCTGTTTTTT. Translated: CASSLIGSGNTGELFF.

V usage is TRBV20-1 and J usage is TRBJ2-7; D call uncertain. The CDR3 runs 10 residues. The germline gives CDR1 DFQATT, CDR2 SNEGSKA (reference sequence). Trimming took 5 bases from V and 4 from J, leaving 6 bases between them. The CDR3 region is CSAGPYEQYF. As DNA, the CDR3 is TGCAGTGCTGGACCGTACGAGCAGTACTTC.

Here the CDR3 reads CASSNTLNTEAFF. The CDR3 DNA reads as TGTGCCAGCAGTAATACATTGAACACTGAAGCTTTCTTT. The rearrangement uses TRBV6-2 or TRBV6-3 and TRBJ1-1; unclear D gene. The germline CDR1 and CDR2 sequences are MNHEY and SVGEGT. The CDR3 loop spans 13 amino acids. Trimming pared 5 bases from V and 0 bases from J, leaving 7 bases between.

The J gene is TRBJ1-5, the V gene TRBV12-3 or TRBV12-4; unclear D gene. Trimming took 5 bases from V and 0 from J, leaving 11 bases between them. There are 15 residues in the CDR3. This chain's CDR3 is CASSNGRYSNQPQHF. The CDR3 DNA reads TGTGCCAGCAGTAACGGACGGTATAGCAATCAGCCCCAGCATTTT.

The chain uses TRBV5-4 and TRBJ2-1, with a tentative D call TRBD2 (5 bases). Germline assignment: CDR1 SGHNT and CDR2 YYREEE (reference sequence). This CDR3 is 14 amino acids long. The germline V and J ends were trimmed by 4 bases and 5 bases, with 13 bases remaining between them. The CDR3 protein is CASSTNPGNNEQFF. The CDR3 DNA reads as TGTGCCAGCAGCACAAACCCCGGGAACAATGAGCAGTTCTTC.

The V gene is TRBV20-1, the J gene TRBJ1-5; unclear D gene. This CDR3 has 14 amino acids. Germline CDR1 DFQATT, CDR2 SNEGSKA (reference sequence). With 0 bases removed from V and 3 bases from J, the gap between germline ends came to 9 bases. CDR3 residues: CSARDWADNQPQHF. The CDR3 DNA sequence: TGCAGTGCTAGAGATTGGGCGGACAATCAGCCCCAGCATTTT.